This entry features one T cell receptor beta chain sequence. The junction and the germline gene differ at one end; a read error may be behind it. This specimen comes from a study of blood T cell repertoires in COVID-19. Looking at the study overall: T cells, B-cell-depleted T cells, or PBMCs provided the cDNA or gDNA that served as material.

This CDR3 has 15 residues. The germline CDR1 and CDR2 sequences are MDHEN and SYDVKM. Methods used by the authors: Cell counts per sample came from amplifying reference gene primers. Some clones are missing from TCRdb's copy, which holds only in-frame ones; the method was immunoSEQ multiplex PCR. The V and J calls and clone size are taken from that table; D and trimming were inferred from the DNA. The sample gives about 220,000 clones, about 85% of which show up once; 2.9% is in the top ten. The chain combines TRBV28 with TRBJ2-3, with no clear D. This receptor was obtained from a man over 45 who had recovered from COVID-19. The sample consisted of peripheral blood. The CDR3 loop reads CASSVPNQNTVTQYF. In DNA form, the CDR3 reads TGTGCCAGCTCCGTCCCCAACCAAAACACAGTTACGCAGTATTTT.